This T cell receptor beta chain was retrieved from a study of shared clonotypes between healthy human individuals. The CDR3 is 14 amino acids. CDR1 is SGHTA, CDR2 FQGTGA, per germline. The junction had 2 bases not matched to a gene; V was cut back by 2 bases and J by 9 bases. Clones were sequenced by immunoSEQ multiplex PCR, and TCRdb holds only the in-frame ones, with some missing. Of more than 550,000 clones in the sample, about 91% were seen once. CD45RO-negative, CCR7-positively selected cells formed the naive CD8 fraction, excluding terminally differentiated effector memory CD45RA+ cells. The sequencing sample was made of naive CD8+ T cells sorted from blood. The rearrangement uses TRBV7-3 and TRBJ2-1, with TRBD2 identical over 12 bases. The clonotype was recovered from a man aged 30-40 years in good health. The CDR3 nucleotides read TGTGCCAGCAGCTTAGGGACTAGCGGGTCTGAGCAGTTCTTC. This gives the protein CASSLGTSGSEQFF.